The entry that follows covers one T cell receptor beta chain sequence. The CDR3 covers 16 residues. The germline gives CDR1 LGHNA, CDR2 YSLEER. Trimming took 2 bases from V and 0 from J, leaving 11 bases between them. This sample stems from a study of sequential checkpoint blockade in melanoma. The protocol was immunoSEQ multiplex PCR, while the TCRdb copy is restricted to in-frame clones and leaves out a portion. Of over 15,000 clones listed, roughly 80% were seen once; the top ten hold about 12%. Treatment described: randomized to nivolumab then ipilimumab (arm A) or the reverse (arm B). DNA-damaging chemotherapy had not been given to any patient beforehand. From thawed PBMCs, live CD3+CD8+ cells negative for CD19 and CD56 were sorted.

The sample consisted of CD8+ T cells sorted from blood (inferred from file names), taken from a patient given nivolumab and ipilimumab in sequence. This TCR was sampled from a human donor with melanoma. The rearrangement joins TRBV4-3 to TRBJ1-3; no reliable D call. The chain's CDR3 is CASSQSGRDSGNTIYF. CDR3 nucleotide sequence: TGCGCCAGCAGCCAAAGTGGCCGGGACTCTGGAAACACCATATATTTT.